Below are 31 T cell receptor beta chains sequenced from a single sample in a study of T cells in Graves' hyperthyroidism and ophthalmopathy. RNA transcripts yielded amplified TCR beta CDR3 regions. The HTBI primer set was used in a first-round RT-PCR of the TCR CDR3. TCRdb reprocessed the multiplex PCR reads via MiXCR and lists one record per CDR3 protein. This sample yields fewer than 110,000 distinct CDR3 sequences, of which about 45% are seen a single time; roughly 24% belongs to the top ten. Sequencing input: blood. These receptors all stem from a man aged 35-49 years with Graves' hyperthyroidism.

V is TRBV10-3 and J is TRBJ2-1; TRBD2 matches at 10 bases. The length of the CDR3 is 14 residues. The V gene's germline CDR1 is ENHRY and CDR2 SYGVKD. Trimming removed 6 bases from V and 2 bases from J; junction bases left unmatched: 1. CDR3 nucleotide sequence: TGTGCCATCAGGACTAGCGGGCCCTACAATGAGCAGTTCTTC. Encoded protein: CAIRTSGPYNEQFF.

Turning to this clonotype: It is likely a read error, because the conserved phenylalanine at the end of the CDR3 is missing. The DNA is left out, because the CDR3 cannot be placed on it with certainty; the CDR3 is given as TCRdb lists it. V is TRBV5-1 and J is TRBJ1-3. With termini counted, the CDR3 has 10 amino acids. The germline V gene encodes CDR1 SGHRS and CDR2 YFSETQ. The CDR3 sequence is CASSLAEADT.

Regarding this clonotype: A read error may account for a junction end that differs from germline. The rearrangement links TRBV6-5 to TRBJ2-7, with D hard to call. Germline V gene data show CDR1 as MNHEY and CDR2 as SVGAGI. The CDR3 is 15 amino acids. The CDR3 loop reads CASSARHASSYGQYF. The CDR3 DNA reads TGTGCCAGCAGCGCCCGACATGCGAGCTCCTACGGGCAGTACTTC.

The table lists this clonotype with many counts. In nucleotides, the CDR3 is TGTGCCAGCAGCTTAGATGGACGTTGGAACACCGGGGAGCTGTTTTTT. As protein: CASSLDGRWNTGELFF. The V call is TRBV7-9, the J call TRBJ2-2; D is ambiguous. The germline gives CDR1 SEHNR, CDR2 FQNEAQ (reference sequence). This CDR3 spans 16 amino acids. V lost 1 base, J lost 1 base, and 10 bases lay in between. Based on the CDR3 plus reference TRBV7-9 and TRBJ2-2, the full variable domain is DTGVSQNPRHKITKRGQNVTFRCDPISEHNRLYWYRQTLGQGPEFLTYFQNEAQLEKSRLLSDRFSAERPKGSFSTLEIQRTEQGDSAMYLCASSLDGRWNTGELFFGEGSRLTVL.

About this clonotype: This may come from a read error, since a much larger clone is one base off. The rearrangement joins TRBV20-1 to TRBJ2-1; possible D gene TRBD1, 6 bases. This CDR3 is built from 14 residues. The V and J ends lost 6 bases and 9 bases respectively, with 21 bases between them. CDR1 DFQATT and CDR2 SNEGSKA come from the germline V gene (reference sequence). CDR3 DNA sequence: TGCAGTGCCAGGGACACCCTCTTTTACGGTGAGCAGTTCTTC. The encoded protein is CSARDTLFYGEQFF.

In DNA, the CDR3 is TGTGCCAGCAGTGAAGCGCTTGGACAGGCTTACAATGAGCAGTTCTTC. Amino acids: CASSEALGQAYNEQFF. The rearrangement uses TRBV2 and TRBJ2-1; 7 bases are shared with TRBD1. This CDR3 region has 16 residues. Trimming removed 0 bases from V and 4 bases from J; junction bases left unmatched: 6. The V gene's germline CDR1 is SNHLY and CDR2 FYNNEI.

This clonotype was counted many times. The chain combines TRBV14 with TRBJ2-1, with D perhaps assigned TRBD1 or TRBD2 (6 bases each). CDR1 is SGHDN, CDR2 FVKESK, per germline. The germline V and J ends were trimmed by 1 base and 10 bases, with 14 bases remaining between them. The CDR3 extends over 14 amino acids. DNA for the CDR3: TGTGCCAGCAGCCAAGCCGGGGGCCTCAGGGAGCAGTTCTTC. This sequence encodes CASSQAGGLREQFF.

About this clonotype itself: At one end the junction does not follow the germline gene, possibly because of a read error. This chain links TRBV10-1 with TRBJ1-1; tentative D call: TRBD1 (6 bases). CDR3 size: 15 residues. The germline gives CDR1 WNHNN, CDR2 SYGVQD (reference sequence). CDR3 sequence: CASSPRGAQNTEAFF. The CDR3 DNA sequence: TGTGCCAGCTCACCACGGGGGGCCCAGAACACTGAAGCTTTCTTT.

This clonotype is a singleton in its sample. No conserved phenylalanine or tryptophan is present at the end of the CDR3, so a read error is the likely explanation. The limits of the CDR3 on the DNA are not certain, so only TCRdb's listed CDR3 is given. This sequence joins TRBV24-1 and TRBJ2-3. Germline CDR1 KGHDR, CDR2 SFDVKD. The length of the CDR3 is 17 amino acids, counting both ends. The CDR3 region is CATSETQVSCEHRYAVV.

The genes are TRBV19 and TRBJ2-7; 8 bases are shared with TRBD2. CDR1 and CDR2 from the germline V gene are LNHDA and SQIVND (reference sequence). CDR3 length: 16 residues. V lost 2 bases and J lost 5; bases outside the gene matches: 11. The CDR3 DNA sequence: TGTGCCAGTAGTATATCTCGGGAGGGAGGGCTTGACGAGCAGTACTTC. Translation gives CASSISREGGLDEQYF.

In its sample, this clonotype was seen a few times. The gene calls are TRBV30 and TRBJ2-1, with D perhaps TRBD1 (5 bases). CDR1 and CDR2 from the germline V gene are GTSNPN and SVGIG (reference sequence). Trimming shortened V by 4 bases and J by 0 bases, and 10 bases separated the two germline ends. The CDR3 sequence is 14 residues long. Written as DNA, the CDR3 is TGTGCCTGGACCACAGGTACCTCCTACAATGAGCAGTTCTTC. Amino acid sequence: CAWTTGTSYNEQFF.

A word on this clonotype: One junction end disagrees with the germline gene, perhaps due to a read error. The rearrangement uses TRBV12-3 or TRBV12-4 and TRBJ2-5; D uncertain. The CDR3 is 12 amino acids. The CDR3 is CASSLTQETQYF. The CDR3 coding sequence is TGTGCAAGCAGCCTAACGCAGGAGACCCAGTACTTC.

At least ten counts were recorded for this clonotype. This chain joins TRBV19 and TRBJ1-5; a weak D match, TRBD1 (5 bases). This CDR3 has 14 amino acids. The V end was cut by 7 bases, the J end by 6 bases, with 16 bases between. The V gene's germline CDR1 is LNHDA and CDR2 SQIVND (reference sequence). CDR3 protein: CASNDGGESQPQHF. In nucleotides, the CDR3 is TGTGCCAGTAATGACGGAGGGGAGAGTCAGCCCCAGCATTTT. Variable domain in full (rest from reference TRBV19 and TRBJ1-5): DGGITQSPKYLFRKEGQNVTLSCEQNLNHDAMYWYRQDPGQGLRLIYYSQIVNDFQKGDIAEGYSVSREKKESFPLTVTSAQKNPTAFYLCASNDGGESQPQHFGDGTRLSIL.

The rearrangement uses TRBV7-8 and TRBJ2-3; D may be TRBD1 or TRBD2 (5 bases each). The CDR3 sequence is 15 residues long. The V end lost 5 bases, the J end lost 2 bases, and 14 bases lay between the germline ends. The germline V gene has CDR1 SGHVS and CDR2 FQNEAQ. DNA of the CDR3: TGTGCCAGCAGCAGCCTTGGGGGATCCACAGATACGCAGTATTTT. Amino acid sequence: CASSSLGGSTDTQYF.

Of note for this clonotype: At one end, the junction sequence differs from germline, possibly due to a read error. J is TRBJ2-2 and V is TRBV20-1; D uncertain. The germline V gene has CDR1 DFQATT and CDR2 SNEGSKA (reference sequence). The length of the CDR3 is 14 residues. CDR3 DNA: TGCAGTGCTAAGCCATCGGTGAACACAGGGGAGCTGTTTTTT. This sequence encodes CSAKPSVNTGELFF.

Here the CDR3 DNA reads TGTGCCAGCAGTTTGGCAGAGGCCGGGGGTGAAAAACTGTTTTTT. Translating it yields CASSLAEAGGEKLFF. V is TRBV28 and J is TRBJ1-4; D perhaps matches TRBD1 (5 bases). CDR1 and CDR2 from the germline V gene are MDHEN and SYDVKM. V lost 3 bases and J lost 7, with 15 bases in between. The CDR3 consists of 15 residues.

In its sample, this clonotype was seen many times. The chain joins TRBV11-3 to TRBJ2-2, with 9 bases that match TRBD1. The CDR3 sequence is 17 residues long. Germline V gene sequence: CDR1 SGHNT, CDR2 YENEEA. With V trimmed by 5 bases and J by 6 bases, 13 bases remained unmatched. The CDR3 here is CASSPTPQGARSGELFF. In DNA form, the CDR3 reads TGTGCCAGCAGCCCCACTCCACAGGGGGCTAGGTCCGGGGAGCTGTTTTTT.

This clonotype appeared many times. This chain joins TRBV29-1 and TRBJ1-1; possibly TRBD1 for D (5 bases). This CDR3 region has 12 residues. Germline values: CDR1 SQVTM, CDR2 ANQGSEA. The V end was cut by 4 bases, the J end by 5 bases, with 11 bases between. The CDR3 protein is CSVVAGETEAFF. The CDR3 DNA sequence: TGCAGCGTTGTGGCGGGGGAAACTGAAGCTTTCTTT.

The chain combines TRBV15 with TRBJ2-6; 7 bases match TRBD1. CDR3 size: 16 residues. Looked up from germline, CDR1 is LNHNV and CDR2 is YYDKDF (reference sequence). V dropped 3 bases and J dropped 4; count of bases not matched to a gene: 6. The CDR3 loop reads CATSRERDSGANVLTF. CDR3 nucleotides: TGTGCCACCAGCAGGGAACGGGACAGCGGGGCCAACGTCCTGACTTTC.

The CDR3 here is CSARDTLLGGRETQYF. Here the CDR3 DNA reads TGCAGTGCTAGAGATACCCTCTTGGGGGGCCGGGAGACCCAGTACTTC. J is TRBJ2-5 and V is TRBV20-1; D is perhaps TRBD1 or TRBD2 (6 bases each). Germline V lookup: CDR1 DFQATT, CDR2 SNEGSKA (reference sequence). The CDR3 is 16 residues long. Trimming took 0 bases from V and 5 from J, leaving 19 bases between them.

This clonotype was recorded at least ten times. V usage is TRBV6-6 and J usage is TRBJ2-1; 10 bases are shared with TRBD2. There are 15 residues in the CDR3. V was pared by 1 base and J by 7 bases, with 4 bases of the junction left unmatched. Germline V gene data show CDR1 as MNHNY and CDR2 as SVGAGI (reference sequence). The CDR3 DNA follows: TGTGCCAGCAGTTACTATAGCGGGGGGCGGAATGAGCAGTTCTTC. Translated: CASSYYSGGRNEQFF.

A single count supports this clonotype. The chain links TRBV20-1 to TRBJ2-3, with 8 bases fitting TRBD1. Germline values: CDR1 DFQATT, CDR2 SNEGSKA (reference sequence). After removal of 4 bases from V and 1 base from J, the junction contained 1 base not matched to a gene. The CDR3 is made up of 13 amino acids. The CDR3 coding sequence is TGCAGTGCTATGACAGGGGGCACAGATACGCAGTATTTT. It encodes CSAMTGGTDTQYF.

Concerning this clonotype: One junction end does not reproduce the germline sequence, and a read error may be involved. The CDR3: CASSFATDTQYF. The DNA for the CDR3 is TGTGCCAGCAGCTTTGCCACAGATACGCAATATTTT. The chain is built from TRBV7-3 and TRBJ2-3; D remains unclear. Germline assignment: CDR1 SGHTA and CDR2 FQGTGA. This CDR3 comprises 12 residues.

The chain recombines TRBV7-9 with TRBJ2-1, with D possibly matching TRBD1 (6 bases). V was clipped by 6 bases and J by 4 bases, with 19 bases between them. Germline assignment: CDR1 SEHNR and CDR2 FQNEAQ (reference sequence). The length of the CDR3 is 16 residues. Here the CDR3 DNA reads TGTGCCAGCAGAACAGGGCCGTGGAGCCCTTACAATGAGCAGTTCTTC. This encodes CASRTGPWSPYNEQFF.

The table lists this clonotype with many counts. The CDR3 DNA reads as TGTGCCAGCAGCTTGGGAGCGGGAGTGGGACAAGAGACCCAGTACTTC. Translation gives CASSLGAGVGQETQYF. The chain has TRBV7-6 and TRBJ2-5; TRBD2 aligns across 8 bases. Germline V gives CDR1 SGHVS, CDR2 FNYEAQ. The CDR3 sequence is 16 residues long. The ends lost 3 bases at V and 2 bases at J; junction bases unmatched: 8.

This chain links TRBV7-9 with TRBJ1-2; D possibly corresponds to TRBD1 (5 bases). This CDR3 is 16 amino acids long. The germline V gene has CDR1 SEHNR and CDR2 FQNEAQ (reference sequence). Deletions cut 2 bases from V and 3 bases from J, with 16 bases between. Here the CDR3 DNA reads TGTGCCAGCAGCTTACCAGGTGCCGGGGACCACTATGGCTACACCTTC. It translates to CASSLPGAGDHYGYTF.

This clonotype was detected many times. The V call is TRBV2, the J call TRBJ2-3, with D perhaps TRBD1 or TRBD2 (5 bases each). This CDR3 contains 13 residues. Trimming left V 4 bases short and J 6 bases short, with 11 bases between. The germline V gene encodes CDR1 SNHLY and CDR2 FYNNEI. The CDR3 DNA is TGTGCCAGCAGTGTTCGGGGCGCTGATACGCAGTATTTT. Amino acids: CASSVRGADTQYF.

V is TRBV7-2 and J is TRBJ2-5, with 12 bases that match TRBD2. The V gene end was trimmed by 11 bases and the J gene end by 7 bases; junction bases not matched to a gene: 17. Germline V gene lookup returns CDR1 SGHTA and CDR2 FQGNSA. CDR3 size: 16 residues. Written as DNA, the CDR3 is TGTGCCTGGAGCTTCCTAGCGGGAGGGCCGCTCGGGACCCAGTACTTC. Translated: CAWSFLAGGPLGTQYF.

At least ten counts were recorded for this clonotype. This rearrangement joins TRBV4-1 to TRBJ2-1, with D hard to call. CDR1 is MGHRA and CDR2 is YSYEKL in the germline V gene. This CDR3 has 12 amino acids. Trimming shortened V by 2 bases and J by 4 bases, and 3 bases separated the two germline ends. CDR3 sequence: CASSQSYNEQFF. CDR3 nucleotide sequence: TGCGCCAGCAGCCAAAGTTACAATGAGCAGTTCTTC.

This clonotype appeared many times. The chain joins TRBV19 to TRBJ2-3; weak D call: TRBD2 (7 bases). Per the germline V gene, CDR1 is LNHDA and CDR2 is SQIVND (reference sequence). Trimming removed 10 bases from V and 1 base from J, with 15 bases in between. This CDR3 contains 14 residues. This CDR3 reads CATGRGAGTDTQYF. CDR3 in DNA: TGTGCCACCGGTCGGGGGGCGGGCACAGATACGCAGTATTTT.

Many counts were recorded for this clonotype. V gene TRBV7-3 combines with J gene TRBJ2-7, with 9 nucleotides matching TRBD2. Germline values: CDR1 SGHTA, CDR2 FQGTGA. The junction had 6 bases not matched to a gene; V was cut back by 2 bases and J by 4 bases. This CDR3 is built from 15 residues. CDR3 nucleotide sequence: TGTGCCAGCAGCTTAGGCCTAGCGGGGCCTTACGAGCAGTACTTC. Translated: CASSLGLAGPYEQYF.